This is a list of T cell receptor beta chains from one sample in a study of T cells in localized non-small cell lung cancer. Using immunoSEQ multiplex PCR, the repertoire was profiled, and TCRdb retains in-frame clones only, with some absent. The profile shows some 5,100 clones, around 26% of them singletons. Material: lung tumor tissue, obtained before any cancer treatment. These receptors were collected from a female donor over 55 with stage I lung adenocarcinoma. Both conserved end residues are trimmed from each CDR3. D genes are given only for firm matches. For some rows the clone size is stated as once, few or many, or as a class when expanded; others skip it.

clone size	D gene	V gene	J gene	CDR3 protein
few	NA	TRBV19	TRBJ2-7	ASSILTGHEQY
few	NA	TRBV7-5	TRBJ2-7	ASSLEVQGGGEQY
NA	NA	TRBV30	TRBJ2-5	AWSVDTRGDQETQY
NA	NA	TRBV28	TRBJ1-1	ASRQGGGTEAF
few	TRBD1	TRBV19	TRBJ2-2	ASSKGDRGTGELF
NA	NA	TRBV18	TRBJ2-7	ASSPSGTKYEQY
NA	NA	TRBV6-8	TRBJ2-2	AISANEGVPGELF
NA	NA	TRBV4-1	TRBJ2-4	ASSSGPQAGDIQY
few	NA	TRBV11-3	TRBJ2-3	ASSPTWASTDTQY
NA	TRBD2	TRBV6-8	TRBJ2-3	ASSRDYNTDTQY
few	NA	TRBV1	TRBJ2-1	ASSQEGAAPYNEQF
few	NA	TRBV11-3	TRBJ2-3	ASSRGAPGPDTQY
NA	NA	TRBV6-8	TRBJ2-3	ASSLGLANTQY
few	NA	TRBV10-3	TRBJ2-2	AISPKKGAGELF
few	TRBD2	TRBV6-8	TRBJ2-1	ASRPRLAGDYNEQF
NA	TRBD1	TRBV6-8	TRBJ2-5	ASSGNAGDRGWETQY
once	NA	TRBV30	TRBJ2-2	AWSRTPTGELF
NA	TRBD2	TRBV19	TRBJ2-3	ASRVAGADTQY
NA	NA	TRBV6-8	TRBJ2-7	AKFSGHPYEQY
NA	NA	TRBV6-8	TRBJ1-1	ASASGEFGAF
NA	NA	TRBV6-8	TRBJ1-5	ASNPRWTFNNQPQH
medium-sized	TRBD1	TRBV6-8	TRBJ2-2	ASSPGTDLSTGELF
NA	NA	TRBV29-1	TRBJ1-1	SAELGVNTEAF
few	NA	TRBV7-6	TRBJ2-5	ASSLLPGSETQY
NA	NA	TRBV28	TRBJ2-6	ASSSHQESSGANVLT
few	TRBD2	TRBV11-3	TRBJ2-1	ASSSRLAENNEQF
few	NA	TRBV6-8	TRBJ1-5	ASSKDFGQPQH
few	NA	TRBV18	TRBJ2-2	ASSQQGRFAGELF
NA	TRBD2	TRBV5-1	TRBJ2-2	ASSLSSGGAGTGELF
NA	TRBD1	TRBV11-3	TRBJ2-2	ASSRTGAPGELF
medium-sized	TRBD1	TRBV6-8	TRBJ2-7	ASSHGQGSDEQY
few	TRBD1	TRBV7-2	TRBJ1-5	ASSYRGQQPQH
NA	NA	TRBV29-1	TRBJ1-1	SVSTGRKGEAF
many	NA	TRBV11-3	TRBJ2-7	ASSLLLGGNSANPYEQY
few	TRBD1	TRBV29-1	TRBJ1-1	SVLRDRNTEAF
NA	TRBD2	TRBV19	TRBJ2-1	ASSTSSGGAAESYNEQF
NA	TRBD2	TRBV18	TRBJ2-1	ASSPPGRLAGGSEQF